The 29 T cell receptor beta chains below were found in one sample sequenced in a study of blood T cell repertoires in COVID-19. TCRdb's table, derived via immunoSEQ multiplex PCR, lists solely in-frame clones and lacks some. The sample shows 120,000 or so clones, around 83% of them seen only once. Source material: peripheral blood. The receptors originated from an elderly man with active or convalescent COVID-19.

This chain's CDR3 is CASSQDSDYGYTF. DNA of the CDR3: TGTGCCAGCAGCCAAGACAGTGACTATGGCTACACCTTC. V and J are TRBV5-4 and TRBJ1-2, with a tentative D call TRBD1 (5 bases). The CDR3 is 13 residues long. CDR1 and CDR2 (germline): SGHNT, YYREEE (reference sequence). V was shortened by 4 bases and J by 3 bases, with 10 bases between the two germline ends. Filled out from reference TRBV5-4 and TRBJ1-2, the complete variable domain reads ETGVTQSPTHLIKTRGQQVTLRCSSQSGHNTVSWYQQALGQGPQFIFQYYREEENGRGNFPPRFSGLQFPNYSSELNVNALELDDSALYLCASSQDSDYGYTFGSGTRLTVV.

The chain couples TRBV3-1 (or the pseudogene TRBV3-2) to TRBJ1-1, with TRBD1 matching over 10 bases. Germline V gene sequence: CDR1 LGHDT, CDR2 YNNKEL (reference sequence). V lost 7 bases to trimming and J lost 4 bases; unmatched junction nucleotides: 6. This CDR3 has 14 residues. The CDR3 region has the DNA TGTGCCAGCACCCCGGGACAGGGGTTCACTGAAGCTTTCTTT. Translation: CASTPGQGFTEAFF.

The V and J genes are TRBV28 and TRBJ2-7; 8 positions agree with TRBD2. The germline V gene encodes CDR1 MDHEN and CDR2 SYDVKM. The J segment lost 7 bases and the V segment lost 6 bases, leaving 11 bases of the junction unmatched. CDR3 length: 14 residues. The DNA of the CDR3 is TGTGCCAGCAGCTCGACCGGGACTAGGGGGGAGCAGTACTTC. It encodes CASSSTGTRGEQYF.

J is TRBJ1-4 and V is TRBV4-3; D is uncertain. V was trimmed by 0 bases and J by 5 bases, leaving 4 bases between them. CDR1 is LGHNA and CDR2 is YSLEER in the germline V gene. This CDR3 is built from 13 residues. Here the CDR3 DNA reads TGCGCCAGCAGCCAAGACAGGAATGAAAAACTGTTTTTT. Residues: CASSQDRNEKLFF.

This clone has only one observation. This CDR3 is also generated by other DNA sequences in the sample. The rearrangement joins TRBV10-3 to TRBJ1-2, with 10 bases fitting TRBD1. This CDR3 is built from 15 residues. With 0 bases clipped from V and 2 bases from J, the junction kept 0 bases outside the gene matches. CDR1 and CDR2 from the germline V gene are ENHRY and SYGVKD. CDR3 in DNA: TGTGCCATCAGTGAGTCGGGACAGGGGAACTATGGCTACACCTTC. This encodes CAISESGQGNYGYTF.

The V call is TRBV18, the J call TRBJ2-7; D may be TRBD1 (6 bases). V was clipped by 0 bases and J by 2 bases, with 35 bases between them. CDR1 is KGHSH, CDR2 LQKENI, per germline. CDR3 length: 23 amino acids. The CDR3 sequence is CASSPPLGSRIRGASAKAYEQYF. Written as DNA, the CDR3 is TGTGCCAGCTCACCACCTTTGGGCTCTCGGATCAGGGGCGCCAGCGCCAAAGCCTACGAGCAGTACTTC.

This clone was detected a few times. J is TRBJ2-7 and V is TRBV4-2; 11 bases fit TRBD2. The CDR3 length is 17 residues. Germline CDR1 is LGHNA and CDR2 is YNFKEQ. The trim removed 0 bases at V and 3 bases at J, leaving 7 bases unmatched. In DNA form, the CDR3 reads TGTGCCAGCAGCCAAGATTTTAGCGGGGGGGTTGTCTACGAGCAGTACTTC. Translated: CASSQDFSGGVVYEQYF.

CDR3 protein: CASGFGRNTEAFF. The CDR3 DNA reads TGTGCCAGCGGGTTCGGGAGGAACACTGAAGCTTTCTTT. The chain carries TRBV2 and TRBJ1-1, with D unresolved. Germline V gene data show CDR1 as SNHLY and CDR2 as FYNNEI. The CDR3 is 13 amino acids. The V gene lost 8 bases and the J gene lost 1 base, with 11 bases spanning the gap.

This chain connects TRBV20-1 to TRBJ2-5; 9 bases are shared with TRBD2. Per germline, CDR1 DFQATT and CDR2 SNEGSKA (reference sequence). The CDR3 totals 14 residues. Trimming took 3 bases from V and 1 from J; bases not matched to a gene: 3. The CDR3 sequence: CSASSGSLQETQYF. In DNA, the CDR3 is TGCAGTGCTAGTAGCGGGAGCCTCCAAGAGACCCAGTACTTC.

The V gene is TRBV5-5, the J gene TRBJ2-7; 8 nucleotides agree with TRBD2. The length of the CDR3 is 16 residues. Unmatched junction bases numbered 6, after V lost 1 base and J lost 0 bases. The V gene's germline CDR1 is SGHKS and CDR2 YYEKEE (reference sequence). The CDR3 is CASSLLAGFSSYEQYF. CDR3 DNA sequence: TGTGCCAGCAGCTTGTTAGCGGGGTTCAGCTCCTACGAGCAGTACTTC. Full variable domain (remainder filled in from reference TRBV5-5 and TRBJ2-7): DAGVTQSPTHLIKTRGQQVTLRCSPISGHKSVSWYQQVLGQGPQFIFQYYEKEERGRGNFPDRFSARQFPNYSSELNVNALLLGDSALYLCASSLLAGFSSYEQYFGPGTRLTVT.

The chain combines TRBV5-5 with TRBJ2-7; 9 nucleotides line up with TRBD1. In germline, CDR1 is SGHKS, CDR2 YYEKEE (reference sequence). The V segment lost 1 base and the J segment 4 bases; nucleotides outside the gene matches: 6. CDR3 length: 15 amino acids. The CDR3 DNA reads TGTGCCAGCAGCTTGTCAGGGACAGGGCTTTACGAGCAGTACTTC. Encoded protein: CASSLSGTGLYEQYF.

This sequence joins TRBV18 and TRBJ2-5; 7 bases align to TRBD1. Germline values: CDR1 KGHSH, CDR2 LQKENI. V trimming: 4 bases; J trimming: 5 bases; junction bases outside the gene matches: 7. The CDR3 is 14 amino acids. This chain's CDR3 is CASSQRQGLETQYF. DNA for the CDR3: TGTGCCAGCTCACAACGACAGGGTTTGGAGACCCAGTACTTC.

This clone has more than one count but fewer than ten. The V gene is TRBV10-3, the J gene TRBJ2-5; 8 positions match TRBD2. The CDR3 covers 15 residues. From germline, CDR1 is ENHRY and CDR2 SYGVKD. The trim removed 4 bases at V and 2 bases at J, leaving 6 bases unmatched. As DNA, the CDR3 is TGTGCCATCAGTGCCAGCGGGGGCTTTCAAGAGACCCAGTACTTC. It yields the protein CAISASGGFQETQYF.

This chain links TRBV30 with TRBJ1-5, with 10 nucleotides matching TRBD1. The CDR3 sequence is 14 residues long. The junction had 1 base not matched to a gene; V was cut back by 1 base and J by 4 bases. The germline V gene encodes CDR1 GTSNPN and CDR2 SVGIG (reference sequence). CDR3 nucleotides: TGTGCCTGGAGTGGGACAGGGGGAAATCAGCCCCAGCATTTT. Protein: CAWSGTGGNQPQHF.

This rearrangement joins TRBV29-1 to TRBJ2-7, with 8 bases identical to TRBD1. Germline V gene lookup returns CDR1 SQVTM and CDR2 ANQGSEA. The CDR3 is 14 amino acids. Trimming at V came to 4 bases and at J to 7 bases, leaving 12 bases not matched to a gene. The CDR3, as DNA: TGCAGCGTTGGATCCGGGACAGGTACAAGGGAGCAGTACTTC. Its translation is CSVGSGTGTREQYF.

The gene calls are TRBV28 and TRBJ1-2; 11 bases align to TRBD1. J gave up 7 bases and V 6 bases, and 7 bases lay outside the gene matches. In germline, CDR1 is MDHEN, CDR2 SYDVKM. This CDR3 is 14 amino acids long. CDR3 DNA sequence: TGTGCCAGCAGGGGTCCGGGACAGGGGGGTGGCTACACCTTC. Protein: CASRGPGQGGGYTF.

The chain carries TRBV28 and TRBJ1-1; the match to TRBD1 covers 10 bases. This CDR3 spans 15 amino acids. From germline, CDR1 is MDHEN and CDR2 SYDVKM. The ends lost 7 bases at V and 0 bases at J; junction bases unmatched: 5. The CDR3 DNA reads TGTGCCAGCATATCGGGACAGGGGATGAACACTGAAGCTTTCTTT. This sequence encodes CASISGQGMNTEAFF.

The rearrangement links TRBV24-1 to TRBJ2-5; D possibly corresponds to TRBD1 (6 bases). V gave up 3 bases and J gave up 1 base, with 14 bases separating them. Germline V CDR1 and CDR2: KGHDR, SFDVKD. CDR3 length: 16 amino acids. CDR3: CATSDTRQACQETQYF. CDR3 DNA sequence: TGTGCCACCAGTGATACGAGACAGGCGTGCCAAGAGACCCAGTACTTC.

CDR3 DNA sequence: TGTGCCAGTAGTATACAGGGGGCCCTCACTGAAGCTTTCTTT. Its protein is CASSIQGALTEAFF. The gene calls are TRBV19 and TRBJ1-1; 8 bases fit TRBD1. J was trimmed by 4 bases and V by 2 bases; bases with no gene match: 3. Germline assignment: CDR1 LNHDA and CDR2 SQIVND (reference sequence). CDR3 size: 14 residues.

This chain links TRBV28 with TRBJ1-4; the match to TRBD1 covers 7 bases. The germline gives CDR1 MDHEN, CDR2 SYDVKM. The CDR3 runs to 15 residues. V gave up 4 bases and J gave up 2 bases; unmatched junction bases: 4. The CDR3 coding sequence is TGTGCCAGCAGTTCACCGGGACAGACTAATGAAAAACTGTTTTTT. The encoded protein is CASSSPGQTNEKLFF.

V and J are TRBV18 and TRBJ2-3; TRBD2 aligns across 9 bases. The CDR3 sequence is 15 residues long. Looked up from germline, CDR1 is KGHSH and CDR2 is LQKENI. The V and J ends lost 3 bases and 4 bases, in that order; junction bases with no gene match: 5. The CDR3 nucleotides are TGTGCCAGCTCACCGGGACTAGCACAGCCAGATACGCAGTATTTT. Translating it yields CASSPGLAQPDTQYF.

In this sample, this clone turned up a few times. The V and J genes are TRBV13 and TRBJ2-3, with TRBD2 matching over 8 bases. Germline CDR1 is PRHDT and CDR2 is FYEKMQ (reference sequence). The V segment lost 5 bases and the J segment 1 base; nucleotides outside the gene matches: 5. CDR3 size: 15 residues. The CDR3 sequence is CASSPGGTGTDTQYF. For the CDR3, the DNA is TGTGCCAGCAGCCCGGGGGGGACTGGCACAGATACGCAGTATTTT.

This clone came up once. The V and J genes are TRBV6-4 and TRBJ2-1; 7 bases align to TRBD2. CDR1 and CDR2 (germline): MRHNA, SNTAGT. The trim removed 10 bases at V and 2 bases at J, leaving 8 bases unmatched. The CDR3 length is 14 residues. This CDR3 reads CATSLGGAYNEQFF. DNA for the CDR3: TGTGCCACCTCCCTGGGGGGGGCCTACAATGAGCAGTTCTTC.

V gene TRBV14 combines with J gene TRBJ1-3; tentatively, D is TRBD1 (5 bases). Trimming pared 4 bases from V and 11 bases from J, leaving 12 bases between. CDR3 length: 12 residues. Per germline, CDR1 SGHDN and CDR2 FVKESK. This CDR3 is CASSPGQHAIYF. CDR3 bases: TGTGCCAGCAGCCCCGGACAACACGCCATATATTTT.

The chain uses TRBV6-2 or TRBV6-3 and TRBJ2-5; unclear D gene. Germline V gives CDR1 MNHEY, CDR2 SVGEGT. The ends were cut back, 1 base at V and 0 bases at J, with 15 bases in the middle. The CDR3 extends over 17 amino acids. The CDR3 region has the DNA TGTGCCAGCAGTTACTTGGCAGAAGATGCTTACCAAGAGACCCAGTACTTC. Amino acids: CASSYLAEDAYQETQYF.

This clone showed up just a few times. The chain recombines TRBV6-7 with TRBJ2-7, with 7 bases fitting TRBD1. TRBV6-7 is known as an ORF, though its function is uncertain. Losses at the gene ends were 8 bases for V and 5 bases for J; bases not matched to a gene: 3. The CDR3 has 11 residues. In DNA, the CDR3 is TGTGCCAGCGACACAGGGGACGAGCAGTACTTC. This sequence encodes CASDTGDEQYF.

This clone has a single count. The chain uses TRBV7-2 and TRBJ2-7; 8 positions agree with TRBD2. V was clipped by 4 bases and J by 5 bases; unmatched bases: 7. This CDR3 has 14 residues. From germline, CDR1 is SGHTA and CDR2 FQGNSA. The CDR3 bases are TGTGCCAGCAGCTCCGGACTAGCAGACAACGAGCAGTACTTC. It is translated as CASSSGLADNEQYF.

V gene TRBV21-1 combines with J gene TRBJ2-1; the table's D call TRBD1 went unverified against the DNA. TRBV21-1 is a known pseudogene. This CDR3 has 15 amino acids. The CDR3 DNA sequence: TGTGCCAGCAGGGTGGGGCAAACGGACTACAATGAGCAGTTCTTC. Translation: CASRVGQTDYNEQFF.

This rearrangement joins TRBV2 to TRBJ1-2; no firm D call. The V gene's germline CDR1 is SNHLY and CDR2 FYNNEI. This CDR3 comprises 14 residues. V lost 3 bases and J lost 2, with 10 bases in between. In DNA form, the CDR3 reads TGTGCCAGCAGTGAGGGAAGCGGCAACTATGGCTACACCTTC. Its translation: CASSEGSGNYGYTF.